This TCR beta chain was recorded in a study of blood T cell repertoires in COVID-19. From germline, CDR1 is MNHEY and CDR2 SMNVEV (reference sequence). Losses at the gene ends were 4 bases for V and 7 bases for J; bases not matched to a gene: 3. This CDR3 region has 14 residues. Measured with immunoSEQ multiplex PCR; TCRdb has only the in-frame clones, and not every one. The sample includes about 140,000 clones, about three quarters of them seen just once. The sequenced sample was peripheral blood. The TCR sequence derives from a man aged 45-65 years with acute or convalescent COVID-19. V and J are TRBV27 and TRBJ2-2, with 10 bases fitting TRBD2. CDR3 in DNA: TGTGCCAGCAGTTCGAGACTAGCGGGCGGGGAGCTGTTTTTT. Protein product: CASSSRLAGGELFF.